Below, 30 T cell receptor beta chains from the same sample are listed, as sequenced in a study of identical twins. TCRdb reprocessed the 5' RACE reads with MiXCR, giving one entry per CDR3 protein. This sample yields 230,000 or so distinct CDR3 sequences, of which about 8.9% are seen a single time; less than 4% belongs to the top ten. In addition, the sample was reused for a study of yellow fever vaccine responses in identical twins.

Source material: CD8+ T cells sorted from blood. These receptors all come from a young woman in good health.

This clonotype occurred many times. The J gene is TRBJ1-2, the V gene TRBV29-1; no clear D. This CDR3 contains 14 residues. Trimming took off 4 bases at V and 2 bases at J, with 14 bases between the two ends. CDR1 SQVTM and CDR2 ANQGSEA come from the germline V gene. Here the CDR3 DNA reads TGCAGCGTTGCCTTTCGGGGTCCAAACTATGGCTACACCTTC. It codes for CSVAFRGPNYGYTF.

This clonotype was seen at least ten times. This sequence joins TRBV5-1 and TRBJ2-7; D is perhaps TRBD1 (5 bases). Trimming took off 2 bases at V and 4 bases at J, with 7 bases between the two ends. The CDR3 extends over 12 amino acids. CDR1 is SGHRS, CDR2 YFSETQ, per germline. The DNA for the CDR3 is TGCGCCAGCAGCTTTGACAGATACGAGCAGTACTTC. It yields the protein CASSFDRYEQYF.

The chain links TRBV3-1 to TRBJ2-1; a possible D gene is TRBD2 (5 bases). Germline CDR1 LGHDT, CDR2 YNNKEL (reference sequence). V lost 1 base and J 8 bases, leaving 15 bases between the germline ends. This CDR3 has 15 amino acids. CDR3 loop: CASSQVGNSAHEQFF. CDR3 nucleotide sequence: TGTGCCAGCAGCCAAGTAGGTAATAGCGCCCATGAGCAGTTCTTC.

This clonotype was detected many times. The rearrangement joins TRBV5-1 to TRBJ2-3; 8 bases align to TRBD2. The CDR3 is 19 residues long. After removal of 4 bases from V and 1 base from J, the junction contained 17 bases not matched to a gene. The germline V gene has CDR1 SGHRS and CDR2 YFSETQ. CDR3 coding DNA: TGCGCCAGCAGCCTAGCCGTACCCGGGACTAGTCCTGGCACAGATACGCAGTATTTT. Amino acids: CASSLAVPGTSPGTDTQYF.

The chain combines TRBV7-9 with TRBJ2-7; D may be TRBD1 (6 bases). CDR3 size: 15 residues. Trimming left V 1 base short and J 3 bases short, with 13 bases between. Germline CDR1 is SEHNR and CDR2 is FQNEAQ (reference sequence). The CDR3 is CASSLGAQGYYEQYF. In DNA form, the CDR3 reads TGTGCCAGCAGCTTAGGGGCACAGGGATACTACGAGCAGTACTTC.

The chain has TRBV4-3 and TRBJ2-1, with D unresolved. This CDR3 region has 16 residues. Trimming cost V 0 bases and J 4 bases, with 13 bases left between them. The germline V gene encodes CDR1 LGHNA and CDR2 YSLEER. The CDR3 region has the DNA TGCGCCAGCAGCCAAGATGCGACGGAAACATACAATGAGCAGTTCTTC. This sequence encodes CASSQDATETYNEQFF.

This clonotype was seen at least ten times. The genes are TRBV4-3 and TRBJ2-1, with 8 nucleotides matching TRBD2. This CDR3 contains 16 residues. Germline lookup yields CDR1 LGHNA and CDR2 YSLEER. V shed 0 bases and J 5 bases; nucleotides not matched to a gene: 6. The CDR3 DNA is TGCGCCAGCAGCCAAGACCCACTAGCGGACAACAATGAGCAGTTCTTC. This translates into CASSQDPLADNNEQFF.

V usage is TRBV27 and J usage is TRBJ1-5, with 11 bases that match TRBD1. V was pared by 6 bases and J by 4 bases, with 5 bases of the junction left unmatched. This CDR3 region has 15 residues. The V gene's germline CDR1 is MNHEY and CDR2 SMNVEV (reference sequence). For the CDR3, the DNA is TGTGCCAGCAGCCACGGACAGGGGGCGAATCAGCCCCAGCATTTT. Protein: CASSHGQGANQPQHF.

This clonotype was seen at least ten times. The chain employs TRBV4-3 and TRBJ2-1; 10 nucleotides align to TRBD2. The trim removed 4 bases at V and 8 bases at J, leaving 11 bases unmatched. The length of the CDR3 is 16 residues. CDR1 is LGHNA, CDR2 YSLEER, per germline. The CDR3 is CASSPRASGSPHEQFF. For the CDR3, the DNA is TGCGCCAGCAGCCCGAGAGCTAGCGGGAGCCCCCATGAGCAGTTCTTC.

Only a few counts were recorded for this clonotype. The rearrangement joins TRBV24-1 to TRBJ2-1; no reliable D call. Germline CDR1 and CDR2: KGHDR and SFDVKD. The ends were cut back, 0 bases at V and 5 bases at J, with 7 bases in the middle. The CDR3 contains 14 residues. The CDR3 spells CATSDLSGDNEQFF. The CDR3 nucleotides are TGTGCCACCAGTGATTTGTCTGGGGACAATGAGCAGTTCTTC.

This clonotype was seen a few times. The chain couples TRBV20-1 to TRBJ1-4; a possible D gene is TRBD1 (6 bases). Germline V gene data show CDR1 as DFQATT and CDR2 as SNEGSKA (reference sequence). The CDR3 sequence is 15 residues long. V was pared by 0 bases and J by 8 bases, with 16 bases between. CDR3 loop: CSARDMGQRDEKLFF. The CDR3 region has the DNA TGCAGTGCTAGAGATATGGGACAAAGGGACGAAAAACTGTTTTTT.

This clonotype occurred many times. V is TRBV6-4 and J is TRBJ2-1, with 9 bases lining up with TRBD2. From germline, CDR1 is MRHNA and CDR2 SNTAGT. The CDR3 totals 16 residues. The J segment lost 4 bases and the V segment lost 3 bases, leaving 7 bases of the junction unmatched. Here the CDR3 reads CASSEMGGRGYNEQFF. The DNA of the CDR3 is TGTGCCAGCAGTGAAATGGGCGGGAGGGGATACAATGAGCAGTTCTTC.

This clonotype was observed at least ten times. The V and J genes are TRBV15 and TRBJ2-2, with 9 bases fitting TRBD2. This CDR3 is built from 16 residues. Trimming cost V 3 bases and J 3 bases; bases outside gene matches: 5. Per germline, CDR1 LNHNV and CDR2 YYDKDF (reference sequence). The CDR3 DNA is TGTGCCACCAGCAGGGTAGCGGGGGTCCACACCGGGGAGCTGTTTTTT. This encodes CATSRVAGVHTGELFF.

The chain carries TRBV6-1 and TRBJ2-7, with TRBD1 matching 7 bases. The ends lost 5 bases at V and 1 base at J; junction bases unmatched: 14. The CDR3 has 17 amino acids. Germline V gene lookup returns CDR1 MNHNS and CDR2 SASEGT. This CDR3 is CASSPKAGTVRSYEQYF. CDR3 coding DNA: TGTGCCAGCAGTCCAAAAGCCGGGACAGTTCGATCCTACGAGCAGTACTTC.

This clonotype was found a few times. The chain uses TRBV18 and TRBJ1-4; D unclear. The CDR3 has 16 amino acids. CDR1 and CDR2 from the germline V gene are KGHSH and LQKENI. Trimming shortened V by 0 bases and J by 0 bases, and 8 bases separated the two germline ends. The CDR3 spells CASSPPAAATNEKLFF. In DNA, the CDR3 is TGTGCCAGCTCACCACCGGCGGCTGCAACTAATGAAAAACTGTTTTTT.

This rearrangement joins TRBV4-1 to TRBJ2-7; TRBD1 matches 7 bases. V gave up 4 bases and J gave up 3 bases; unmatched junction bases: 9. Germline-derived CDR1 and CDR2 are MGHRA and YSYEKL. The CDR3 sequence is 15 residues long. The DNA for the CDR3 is TGCGCCAGCAGCCCCCCCGGGACAGAAAGCTACGAGCAGTACTTC. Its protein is CASSPPGTESYEQYF.

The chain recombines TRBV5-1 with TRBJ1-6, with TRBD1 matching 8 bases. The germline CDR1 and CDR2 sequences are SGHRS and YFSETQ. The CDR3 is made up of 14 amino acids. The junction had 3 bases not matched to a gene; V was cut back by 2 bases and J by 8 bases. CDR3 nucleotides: TGCGCCAGCAGCTTCAGGGGGCATGATTCACCCCTCCACTTT. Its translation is CASSFRGHDSPLHF.

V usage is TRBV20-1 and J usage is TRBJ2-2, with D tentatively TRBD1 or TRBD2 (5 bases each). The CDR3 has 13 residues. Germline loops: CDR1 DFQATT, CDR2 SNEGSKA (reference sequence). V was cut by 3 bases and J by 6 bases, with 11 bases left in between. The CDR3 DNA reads TGCAGTGCTAGGACAGTGGAGGCCGGGGAGCTGTTTTTT. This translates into CSARTVEAGELFF.

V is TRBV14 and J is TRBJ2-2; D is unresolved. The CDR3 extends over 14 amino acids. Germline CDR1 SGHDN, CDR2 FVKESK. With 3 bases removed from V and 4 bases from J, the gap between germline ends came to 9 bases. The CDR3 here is CASSQYRVTGELFF. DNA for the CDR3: TGTGCCAGCAGCCAGTATAGGGTCACCGGGGAGCTGTTTTTT.

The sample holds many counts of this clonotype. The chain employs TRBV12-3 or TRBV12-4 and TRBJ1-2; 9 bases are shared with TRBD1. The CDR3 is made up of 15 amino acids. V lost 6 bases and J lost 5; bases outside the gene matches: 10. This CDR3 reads CASSILQGAAYGYTF. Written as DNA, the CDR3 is TGTGCCAGCAGCATACTACAGGGGGCGGCTTATGGCTACACCTTC.

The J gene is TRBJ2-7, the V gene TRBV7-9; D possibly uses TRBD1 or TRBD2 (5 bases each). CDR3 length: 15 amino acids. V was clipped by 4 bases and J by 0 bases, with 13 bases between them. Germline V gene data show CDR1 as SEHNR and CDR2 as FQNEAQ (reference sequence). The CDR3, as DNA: TGTGCCAGCAGCTCTTCCGGGACGGACTCCTACGAGCAGTACTTC. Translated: CASSSSGTDSYEQYF. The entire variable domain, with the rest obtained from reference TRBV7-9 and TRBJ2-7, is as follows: DTGVSQNPRHKITKRGQNVTFRCDPISEHNRLYWYRQTLGQGPEFLTYFQNEAQLEKSRLLSDRFSAERPKGSFSTLEIQRTEQGDSAMYLCASSSSGTDSYEQYFGPGTRLTVT.

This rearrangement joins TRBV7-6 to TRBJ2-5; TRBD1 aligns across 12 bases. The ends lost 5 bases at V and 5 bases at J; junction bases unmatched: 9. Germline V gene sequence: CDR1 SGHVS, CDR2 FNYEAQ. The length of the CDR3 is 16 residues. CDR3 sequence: CASSPAGTGGRETQYF. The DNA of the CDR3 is TGTGCCAGCAGCCCGGCCGGGACAGGGGGCCGCGAGACCCAGTACTTC.

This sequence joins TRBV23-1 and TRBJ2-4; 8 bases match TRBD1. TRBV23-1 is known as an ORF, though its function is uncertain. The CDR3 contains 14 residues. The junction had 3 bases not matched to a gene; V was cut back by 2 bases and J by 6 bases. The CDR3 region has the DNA TGCGCCAGCAGTCAACCCCAGGGGGCAAACATTCAGTACTTC. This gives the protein CASSQPQGANIQYF.

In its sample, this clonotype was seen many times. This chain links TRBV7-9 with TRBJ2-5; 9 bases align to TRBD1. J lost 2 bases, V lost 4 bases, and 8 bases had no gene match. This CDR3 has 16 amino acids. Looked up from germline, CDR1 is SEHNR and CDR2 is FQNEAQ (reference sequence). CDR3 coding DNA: TGTGCCAGCAGCTGGACAGGGGCCGTGGGACAAGAGACCCAGTACTTC. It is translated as CASSWTGAVGQETQYF.

The CDR3 sequence: CASSPRTQGVPEAFF. For the CDR3, the DNA is TGTGCCAGCAGCCCCCGGACTCAGGGGGTGCCTGAAGCTTTCTTT. V and J are TRBV7-9 and TRBJ1-1, with 7 bases aligning to TRBD1. This CDR3 region has 15 residues. The V and J ends lost 5 bases and 6 bases, in that order; junction bases with no gene match: 12. Germline values: CDR1 SEHNR, CDR2 FQNEAQ (reference sequence).

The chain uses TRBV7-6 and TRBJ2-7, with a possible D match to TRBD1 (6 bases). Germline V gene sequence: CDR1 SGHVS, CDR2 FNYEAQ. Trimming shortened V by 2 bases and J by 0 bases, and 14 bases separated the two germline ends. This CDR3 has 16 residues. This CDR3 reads CASSLLTGDISYEQYF. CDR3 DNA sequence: TGTGCCAGCAGCTTATTAACCGGGGACATCTCCTACGAGCAGTACTTC.

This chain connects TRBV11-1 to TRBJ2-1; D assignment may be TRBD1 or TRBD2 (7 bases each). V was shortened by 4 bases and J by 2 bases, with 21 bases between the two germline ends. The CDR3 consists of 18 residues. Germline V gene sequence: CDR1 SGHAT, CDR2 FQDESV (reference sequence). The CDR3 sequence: CASSSRDSAGGPYNEQFF. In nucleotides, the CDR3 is TGTGCCAGCAGCTCCCGGGACAGTGCCGGGGGGCCCTACAATGAGCAGTTCTTC.

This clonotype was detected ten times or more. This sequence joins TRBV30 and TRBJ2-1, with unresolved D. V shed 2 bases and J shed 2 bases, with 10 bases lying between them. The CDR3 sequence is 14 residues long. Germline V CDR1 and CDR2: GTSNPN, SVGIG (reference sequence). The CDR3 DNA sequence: TGTGCCTGGAGTCTGGAGCGAACCTACAATGAGCAGTTCTTC. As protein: CAWSLERTYNEQFF.

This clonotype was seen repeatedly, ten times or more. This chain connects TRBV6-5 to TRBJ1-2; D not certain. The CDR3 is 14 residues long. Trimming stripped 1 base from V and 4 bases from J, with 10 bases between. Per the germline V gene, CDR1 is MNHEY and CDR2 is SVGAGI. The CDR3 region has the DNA TGTGCCAGCAGTTACTTGACGGACTCCTATGGCTACACCTTC. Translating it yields CASSYLTDSYGYTF.

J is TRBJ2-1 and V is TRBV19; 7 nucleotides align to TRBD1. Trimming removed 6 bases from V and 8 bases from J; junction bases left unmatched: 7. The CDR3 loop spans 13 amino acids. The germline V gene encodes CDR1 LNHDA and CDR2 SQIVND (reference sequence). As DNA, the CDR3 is TGTGCCAGTAGCCTTCAGGGGGTGGATGAGCAGTTCTTC. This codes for CASSLQGVDEQFF.